Below, one T cell receptor beta chain is given with its context. Antigen specificity is unknown. The sample originates from a study of a mutant IDH1 vaccine in newly diagnosed glioma. About the research overall: Vaccines were first given 4-6 weeks after radiotherapy alone, or with temozolomide cycles. Most patients had received both radiotherapy and temozolomide, the prior options being radiotherapy, temozolomide, or both.

Specified time point: week 11, during vaccination. Vaccine doses each comprised 300 ug of mutant IDH1 20-mer peptide, with topical imiquimod. Diagnosis in the donors showed new WHO grade 3 or 4 astrocytomas that were IDH1-mutant and ATRX-lost. This CDR3 is 16 amino acids long. The trim removed 0 bases at V and 7 bases at J, leaving 8 bases unmatched. From germline, CDR1 is SGHDN and CDR2 FVKESK. Here immunoSEQ multiplex PCR was the method, and the copy in TCRdb shows in-frame clones only, minus some. The sample lists roughly 61,000 clones; under 90% were seen once. The sequences come from PBMCs, collected from a glioma patient whose treatment included an IDH1 peptide vaccine. The chain joins TRBV14 to TRBJ2-1, with 8 bases identical to TRBD2. This clonotype was sampled from a man aged 45-65 years with glioma. This CDR3 is CASSQDPSGLGNEQFF. The CDR3 DNA reads TGTGCCAGCAGCCAAGATCCTAGCGGGCTGGGGAATGAGCAGTTCTTC. Variable domain in full (rest from reference TRBV14 and TRBJ2-1): EAGVTQFPSHSVIEKGQTVTLRCDPISGHDNLYWYRRVMGKEIKFLLHFVKESKQDESGMPNNRFLAERTGGTYSTLKVQPAELEDSGVYFCASSQDPSGLGNEQFFGPGTRLTVL.